The source of this T cell receptor beta chain is a study of blood T cell repertoires in COVID-19 (dated by TCRdb to the early 2020s). As for the study more broadly: Collaborator samples came from the United States, Italy and Spain and covered acute and convalescent phases of COVID-19. The material from the prospective study consisted of cDNA or gDNA derived from T cells, B-cell-depleted T cells, or PBMCs. The dataset comprised deeply sampled blood TCRbeta repertoires from subjects exposed to, actively infected with, or recovered from COVID-19. The repertoires were released in a freely available public database intended as a resource for research on the immune response to SARS-CoV-2. Samples came from the ongoing ImmuneRACE study (first 160 participants) plus 1,254 subjects from 6 global collaborators. The sample metadata nearly always contained a de-identified subject ID, COVID-19 status, age in years and sex. Where HLA class I and class II types were available, the types were taken from metadata supplied by the sample provider, not from assay-based typing. The full study reports these points: How much clinical and demographic metadata was included differed by source and by participant, and the metadata was provided uncurated.

The collaborating institutions used their own protocols to collect whole blood in K2EDTA tubes. For TCRbeta analysis, collaborator samples were shipped as frozen whole blood, as isolated PBMCs, or as DNA extracted from either sample type. TCRbeta CDR3 regions were amplified from genomic DNA by means of the immunoSEQ Assay, a bias-controlled multiplex PCR. As for the original processing: Within the assay, amplification of reference gene primers was used to estimate how many nucleated cells each sample contained. To quantify the absolute abundance of each unique TCRbeta CDR3 rearrangement, sequence reads were collapsed and filtered. For each sample, productive Simpson clonality was calculated by taking the square root of Simpson's diversity index across productive rearrangements. TCRdb took this table from immuneACCESS and kept in-frame rearrangements with V and J called. Such tables lack part of the clones; where checked against another copy, unresolved V genes explain under half of the gap, and the rest is unexplained. V, J and clone size derive from that table, while D and trimming were established from the DNA sequence. The sample table shows around 130,000 clones, and about 85% are seen once. Clones ranked in the top ten supply about 3.8% of the sample.

There are 14 amino acids in the CDR3, from cysteine to phenylalanine inclusive. Only CDR3 DNA remains: 42 bases, in frame from the first base. CDR1 and CDR2, per the germline V gene (reference sequence), are SGHNT and YYREEE. Trimming removed 3 bases from V and 5 bases from J, leaving 12 bases between the germline ends. Concerning this clone itself: This clone's antigen is unknown. Base qualities are not at hand, and no much larger clone is one base apart.

The chain uses TRBV5-4 and TRBJ2-1; the D gene identity is not certain. Sequencing input: peripheral blood. This clonotype was sampled from a man aged 55 to 69 with acute or convalescent COVID-19. The DNA is TGTGCCAGCAGCTCCCAGCGAGCCCACAATGAGCAGTTCTTC. Its translation reads: CASSSQRAHNEQFF.